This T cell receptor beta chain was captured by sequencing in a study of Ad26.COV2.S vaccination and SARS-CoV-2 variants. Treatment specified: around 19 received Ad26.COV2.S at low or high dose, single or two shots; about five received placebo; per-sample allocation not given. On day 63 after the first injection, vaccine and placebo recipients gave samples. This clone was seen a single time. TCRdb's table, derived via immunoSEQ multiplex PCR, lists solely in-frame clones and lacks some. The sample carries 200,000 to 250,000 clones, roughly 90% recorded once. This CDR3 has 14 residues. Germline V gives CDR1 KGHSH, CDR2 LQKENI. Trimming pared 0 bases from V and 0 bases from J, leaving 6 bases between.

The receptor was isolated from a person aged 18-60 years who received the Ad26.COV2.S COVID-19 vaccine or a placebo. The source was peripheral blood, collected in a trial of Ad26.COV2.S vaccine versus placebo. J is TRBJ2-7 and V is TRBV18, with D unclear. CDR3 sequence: CASSPPHGSYEQYF. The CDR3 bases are TGTGCCAGCTCACCACCGCACGGCTCCTACGAGCAGTACTTC. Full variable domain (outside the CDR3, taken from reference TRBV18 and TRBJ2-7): NAGVMQNPRHLVRRRGQEARLRCSPMKGHSHVYWYRQLPEEGLKFMVYLQKENIIDESGMPKERFSAEFPKEGPSILRIQQVVRGDSAAYFCASSPPHGSYEQYFGPGTRLTVT.